The present T cell receptor (beta chain) was sequenced within a study of CD8+ T cells in alopecia areata. Study as a whole: Patients in the treated group were given tofacitinib by mouth, 5 to 10 mg twice a day.

Notes on this clone: No antigen is known for it.

Study-wide findings and caveats: Tissue-resident alphabeta T cells belonging to normal skin likewise get sequenced within scalp specimens. There were many expanded lesional clones persisting in scalp and blood during tofacitinib.

The sequencing template was cDNA reverse transcribed from extracted RNA. The assay was immunoSEQ multiplex PCR, and TCRdb's table has in-frame clones only and misses some. The sample has about 270,000 clones; 60% are singletons. The V end lost 2 bases, the J end lost 7 bases, and 12 bases lay between the germline ends. Germline V lookup: CDR1 LGHNA, CDR2 YSLEER. This CDR3 comprises 15 residues. Regarding treatment: oral pan-JAK inhibitor, 5-10 mg twice daily. Collection of lesional scalp punch biopsies and peripheral blood was performed in alopecia areata patients. Sequencing was performed on CD4+ T cells sorted from blood, taken at roughly week 53, from a patient treated with tofacitinib. The sequence was collected from a human donor with alopecia areata. The chain couples TRBV4-3 to TRBJ1-6; TRBD1 is a possible D gene (5 bases). CDR3 nucleotide sequence: TGCGCCAGCAGCCAACTCGCAGGGCCCAATTCACCCCTCCACTTT. Its protein is CASSQLAGPNSPLHF.